Listed here are 21 T cell receptor beta chains from one sample, sequenced in a study of T cell clonality in common variable immunodeficiency. Some clones are missing from TCRdb's copy, which holds only in-frame ones; the method was immunoSEQ multiplex PCR. The sample contains around 40,000 clones, none of them singletons. The sequencing sample was made of peripheral blood mononuclear cells. The source is a person between 18 and 75 years old in good health.

This clone was picked up many times. The CDR3 extends 3 residues past the end of the read, so its final part is completed from the germline J gene. This sequence joins TRBV2 and TRBJ1-2; TRBD1 agrees at 11 bases. Trimming at V came to 1 base and at J to 3 bases, leaving 1 base not matched to a gene. Germline CDR1 and CDR2: SNHLY and FYNNEI. The CDR3 consists of 15 residues. CDR3 DNA (partial): TGTGCCAGCAGTGAAGGGACAGGGGGCTACTATGGC. Amino acid sequence: CASSEGTGGYYG. Given in full, the CDR3 is CASSEGTGGYYGYTF.

This clone was observed at least ten times. The read ends 3 residues before the CDR3 terminus; that terminus is restored from the germline J gene. V and J are TRBV19 and TRBJ1-6, with 9 bases matching TRBD1. J gave up 8 bases and V 3 bases, and 2 bases lay outside the gene matches. Germline V CDR1 and CDR2: LNHDA, SQIVND (reference sequence). This CDR3 is built from 14 residues. CDR3 DNA, as far as it was read: TGTGCCAGTAGTATGGACAGGGGATATTCACCC. The encoded protein is CASSMDRGYSP. The entire CDR3 sequence reads CASSMDRGYSPLHF.

This clone was seen at least ten times. From the germline J gene comes the end of the CDR3, since the read stops 3 residues before it. The rearrangement links TRBV18 to TRBJ1-1, with 9 bases that match TRBD1. The CDR3 spans 16 residues. V shed 4 bases, J shed 0 bases, and the junction held 6 bases outside the gene matches. Per the germline V gene, CDR1 is KGHSH and CDR2 is LQKENI. The CDR3 reads CASSHGTGNLNTEAFF. The part of the CDR3 DNA that was read is TGTGCCAGCTCACACGGGACAGGGAATTTGAACACTGAA.

This clone was seen repeatedly, ten times or more. The read ends 3 residues before the CDR3 terminus; that terminus is restored from the germline J gene. The V and J genes are TRBV12-3 or TRBV12-4 and TRBJ2-1; tentative D call: TRBD2 (5 bases). The germline V and J ends were trimmed by 0 bases and 0 bases, with 9 bases remaining between them. The CDR3 contains 16 residues. Incomplete CDR3 DNA: TGTGCCAGCAGTTTAGCGCCGGGGAGCTCCTACAATGAG. Translated: CASSLAPGSSYNE. The complete CDR3 sequence is CASSLAPGSSYNEQFF.

This clone has ten or more counts. Read sequence stops 3 residues before the CDR3 end, and the germline J gene provides the missing end. The chain combines TRBV5-1 with TRBJ2-3, with 9 positions matching TRBD2. The CDR3 runs 16 residues. Germline V gives CDR1 SGHRS, CDR2 YFSETQ. V trimming: 4 bases; J trimming: 2 bases; junction bases outside the gene matches: 8. The chain's CDR3 is CASSNISGGITDTQYF. CDR3 DNA, as far as it was read: TGCGCCAGCAGCAATATTAGCGGGGGAATCACAGATACG.

This clone was seen at least ten times. CDR3 region: CASSPGGGELFF. Incomplete CDR3 DNA: TGTGCCAGCAGCCCCGGCGGCGGGGAG. The chain employs TRBV6-2 or TRBV6-3 and TRBJ2-2, with no clear D. The read falls 3 residues short of the CDR3 end, and the missing part is taken from the germline J gene. Trimming took off 6 bases at V and 7 bases at J, with 9 bases between the two ends. The V gene's germline CDR1 is MNHEY and CDR2 SVGEGT. The CDR3 extends over 12 amino acids.

This clone was observed at least ten times. The read gets to within 3 residues of the CDR3 end, and the germline J gene fills in the rest. The J gene is TRBJ1-3, the V gene TRBV18; 10 bases map to TRBD1. The V segment lost 2 bases and the J segment 2 bases; nucleotides outside the gene matches: 3. Germline lookup yields CDR1 KGHSH and CDR2 LQKENI. The CDR3 contains 16 residues. The CDR3 protein is CASSPSGQGPGNTIYF. The CDR3 bases that were read are TGTGCCAGCTCACCATCGGGACAGGGGCCTGGAAACACC.

This clone was seen a handful of times. Read coverage stops 3 residues before the CDR3 terminus; the germline J gene supplies the remainder. The J gene is TRBJ2-1, the V gene TRBV11-2, with no clear D. The CDR3 is 13 residues long. The V gene lost 1 base and the J gene lost 6 bases, with 7 bases spanning the gap. Germline assignment: CDR1 SGHAT and CDR2 FQNNGV. The CDR3 loop is CASSLARVNEQFF. Partial CDR3 DNA: TGTGCCAGCAGCTTAGCCAGAGTCAATGAG. The complete variable domain, with remaining parts taken from reference TRBV11-2 and TRBJ2-1, reads EAGVAQSPRYKIIEKRQSVAFWCNPISGHATLYWYQQILGQGPKLLIQFQNNGVVDDSQLPKDRFSAERLKGVDSTLKIQPAKLEDSAVYLCASSLARVNEQFFGPGTRLTVL.

In its sample, this clone was seen many times. Coverage ceases 3 residues before the CDR3 finishes, and the germline J gene fills in the end. V usage is TRBV5-5 and J usage is TRBJ1-2; 9 bases match TRBD1. The V gene's germline CDR1 is SGHKS and CDR2 YYEKEE (reference sequence). The CDR3 has 15 residues. After removal of 0 bases from V and 4 bases from J, the junction contained 4 bases not matched to a gene. The CDR3: CASSLGGTGLYGYTF. The DNA read from the CDR3 is TGTGCCAGCAGCTTGGGAGGGACAGGGCTCTATGGC.

This clone showed up many times. Partial CDR3 DNA: TGTGCCAGCAGCTTGGGTTCTCGGACAGATACG. Protein: CASSLGSRTDT. The whole CDR3 sequence reads CASSLGSRTDTQYF. This chain connects TRBV5-4 to TRBJ2-3; D is ambiguous. The read terminates 3 residues before the CDR3 end, so the remaining end is supplied by the germline J gene. The V end was cut by 0 bases, the J end by 3 bases, with 8 bases between. The CDR3 extends over 14 amino acids. The germline gives CDR1 SGHNT, CDR2 YYREEE (reference sequence).

This clone has at least ten counts. Read coverage stops 3 residues before the CDR3 terminus; the germline J gene supplies the remainder. The chain carries TRBV30 and TRBJ2-7; 8 nucleotides align to TRBD1. J gave up 3 bases and V 1 base, and 17 bases lay outside the gene matches. CDR3 length: 18 residues. CDR1 is GTSNPN and CDR2 is SVGIG in the germline V gene (reference sequence). Partial CDR3 DNA: TGTGCCTGGAGTGGCAATAAGCCAGGACAGGGAATTTACTACGAG. Translating it yields CAWSGNKPGQGIYYE. From start to end, the CDR3 is CAWSGNKPGQGIYYEQYF.

Many counts were recorded for this clone. The read terminates 3 residues ahead of where the CDR3 ends, so the germline J gene completes it. The genes are TRBV13 and TRBJ2-2, with D unresolved. Trimming pared 5 bases from V and 3 bases from J, leaving 7 bases between. The CDR3 contains 13 residues. Per the germline V gene, CDR1 is PRHDT and CDR2 is FYEKMQ (reference sequence). CDR3 sequence: CASSPTDTGELFF. The sequenced part of the CDR3 DNA is TGTGCCAGCAGCCCTACTGACACCGGGGAG.

This clone was recorded many times. The CDR3 extends 3 residues past the end of the read, so its final part is completed from the germline J gene. This chain links TRBV5-1 with TRBJ1-2, with 8 bases aligning to TRBD1. CDR3 length: 13 residues. Per germline, CDR1 SGHRS and CDR2 YFSETQ. V gave up 1 base and J gave up 6 bases; unmatched junction bases: 2. CDR3 DNA, as far as it was read: TGCGCCAGCAGCTTGATGGGACAGGATGGC. As protein: CASSLMGQDG. In full, the CDR3 reads CASSLMGQDGYTF.

Ten or more counts support this clone. The read comes to an end 3 residues before the CDR3 does, leaving the germline J gene to fill in the end. The genes are TRBV5-1 and TRBJ1-4; possibly TRBD1 for D (6 bases). The length of the CDR3 is 18 residues. Germline-derived CDR1 and CDR2 are SGHRS and YFSETQ. Deletions cut 0 bases from V and 4 bases from J, with 19 bases between. The CDR3 DNA, read in part, is TGCGCCAGCAGCTTGGGGGGGACATCGAGGGCCATTAATGAAAAA. This encodes CASSLGGTSRAINEK. The CDR3 reads in full as CASSLGGTSRAINEKLFF.

This clone was observed at least ten times. The read gets to within 3 residues of the CDR3 end, and the germline J gene fills in the rest. V is TRBV6-4 and J is TRBJ1-2; 7 positions agree with TRBD1. The CDR3 loop spans 15 amino acids. CDR1 is MRHNA, CDR2 SNTAGT, per germline. CDR3 sequence: CASSDSPEGARGYTF. Incomplete CDR3 DNA: TGTGCCAGCAGTGACTCTCCCGAGGGGGCGAGAGGC.

The sample holds many counts of this clone. The read ends 3 residues before the CDR3 terminus; that terminus is restored from the germline J gene. This chain joins TRBV20-1 and TRBJ1-2; a possible D gene is TRBD1 (6 bases). The CDR3 is made up of 14 amino acids. Germline V gene sequence: CDR1 DFQATT, CDR2 SNEGSKA (reference sequence). With 0 bases removed from V and 6 bases from J, the gap between germline ends came to 14 bases. The CDR3 sequence is CSARDPGAGDGYTF. Partial CDR3 DNA: TGCAGTGCTAGAGATCCCGGCGCAGGGGATGGC.

This clone came up many times. The read stops 3 residues short of the end of the CDR3; the missing end is completed from the germline J gene. The rearrangement uses TRBV6-1 and TRBJ2-1; D not resolved. V shed 2 bases and J shed 7 bases, with 18 bases lying between them. The CDR3 has 16 amino acids. Germline V gene data show CDR1 as MNHNS and CDR2 as SASEGT. The CDR3 region is CASSERQSRFYNEQFF. CDR3 DNA (partial): TGTGCCAGCAGTGAACGTCAGTCCCGTTTTTATAATGAG.

This clone was counted many times. The read finishes 3 residues shy of the CDR3 end, and the germline J gene is used to complete it. This chain uses TRBV7-2 with TRBJ2-2, with 8 bases matching TRBD1. The CDR3 consists of 14 residues. The junction had 3 bases not matched to a gene; V was cut back by 5 bases and J by 4 bases. Germline CDR1 reads SGHTA; CDR2 reads FQGNSA. The sequenced CDR3 bases are TGTGCCAGCAGCCCCGGACAGGGCACCGGGGAG. Its translation: CASSPGQGTGE. The full CDR3 reads CASSPGQGTGELFF.

Worth noting for this clone: Coverage ceases 3 residues before the CDR3 finishes, and the germline J gene fills in the end. The chain couples TRBV7-6 to TRBJ2-5; D gene uncertain. The ends were cut back, 3 bases at V and 3 bases at J, with 11 bases in the middle. The CDR3 extends over 14 amino acids. Germline CDR1 is SGHVS and CDR2 is FNYEAQ. The covered CDR3 bases are TGTGCCAGCAGCTTGGAAGGGCCGGAAGAGACC. Protein sequence: CASSLEGPEET. The full CDR3 sequence reads CASSLEGPEETQYF.

This clone rates as medium-sized. The read terminates 3 residues ahead of where the CDR3 ends, so the germline J gene completes it. This chain uses TRBV30 with TRBJ2-6; 7 bases align to TRBD1. The germline CDR1 and CDR2 sequences are GTSNPN and SVGIG (reference sequence). This CDR3 has 13 residues. The CDR3 loop is CARTGSGANVLTF. CDR3 DNA (partial): TGTGCACGGACAGGCTCTGGGGCCAACGTC.

Concerning this clone itself: With the read ending 3 residues before the CDR3 end, the germline J gene is used to fill in that end. V and J are TRBV5-1 and TRBJ2-5; no firm D call. Germline-derived CDR1 and CDR2 are SGHRS and YFSETQ. V was pared by 3 bases and J by 0 bases, with 15 bases between. CDR3 length equals 16 residues. Here the CDR3 reads CASSSGGSPYQETQYF. CDR3 DNA (partial): TGCGCCAGCAGCTCCGGCGGCTCCCCATACCAAGAGACC.